A selection of T cell receptor beta chains follows, all from one sample in a study of T cells after posttransplantation cyclophosphamide. Only in-frame clones appear in the TCRdb table, and some are missing; sequencing was by immunoSEQ multiplex PCR. The data contain about 28,000 clones, 70% to 90% of them singletons. The sample comprised PBMCs. The receptor set was obtained from a middle-aged man. CDR3s include the opening cysteine and the closing phenylalanine or tryptophan. Fields, in order: V gene, D gene, clone size, J gene, CDR3 DNA, CDR3 protein. D genes are given only for firm matches. Clone size is given for some rows only: seen once, a few or many times, or a class if the clone is expanded.

v_gene: TRBV1; d_gene: .; abundance: .; j_gene: TRBJ2-7; CDR3nt: TGCACCAGCAGCCAAGGGGACTGTTGGGACTACGAGCAGTACTTC; CDR3aa: CTSSQGDCWDYEQYF
v_gene: TRBV12-5; d_gene: TRBD1; abundance: .; j_gene: TRBJ1-5; CDR3nt: TGTGCTAGTGGTTTGGTACGGGGACAGGGAGGGCAGCCCCAGCATTTT; CDR3aa: CASGLVRGQGGQPQHF
v_gene: TRBV11-3; d_gene: TRBD2; abundance: once; j_gene: TRBJ2-3; CDR3nt: TGTGCCAGCAGCTTTACCAGAGCCATAGCGGGAGAGACGCAGTATTTT; CDR3aa: CASSFTRAIAGETQYF
v_gene: TRBV7-2; d_gene: TRBD1; abundance: once; j_gene: TRBJ2-7; CDR3nt: TGTGCCAGCAGCTTCTTGCGGACAGGGGTTAGCGAGCAGTACTTC; CDR3aa: CASSFLRTGVSEQYF
v_gene: TRBV7-8; d_gene: .; abundance: .; j_gene: TRBJ2-7; CDR3nt: TGTGCCAGCAGCCCAAGAGGCCGGTCCATTTACGAGCAGTACTTC; CDR3aa: CASSPRGRSIYEQYF
v_gene: TRBV7-3; d_gene: TRBD1; abundance: .; j_gene: TRBJ2-1; CDR3nt: TGTGCCAGCAGCCCCCAACCCGGGACAGATTACAATGAGCAGTTCTTC; CDR3aa: CASSPQPGTDYNEQFF
v_gene: TRBV19; d_gene: TRBD1; abundance: .; j_gene: TRBJ1-5; CDR3nt: TGTGCCAGTAGTAACCGGGACAGGGGCCAGCCCCAGCATTTT; CDR3aa: CASSNRDRGQPQHF
v_gene: TRBV9; d_gene: TRBD1; abundance: .; j_gene: TRBJ2-2; CDR3nt: TGTGCCAGCAGCGGCCGGGACAGGGGGATTGGCACCGGGGAGCTGTTTTTT; CDR3aa: CASSGRDRGIGTGELFF
v_gene: TRBV10-3; d_gene: .; abundance: once; j_gene: TRBJ2-7; CDR3nt: TGTGCCACCGGACTTGGGCGGGGCTACGAGCAGTACTTC; CDR3aa: CATGLGRGYEQYF
v_gene: TRBV9; d_gene: TRBD2; abundance: .; j_gene: TRBJ2-3; CDR3nt: TGTGCCAGCAGCGTAGTTCCGGGAGGGCCTCCAGATACGCAGTATTTT; CDR3aa: CASSVVPGGPPDTQYF
v_gene: TRBV7-9; d_gene: .; abundance: .; j_gene: TRBJ1-2; CDR3nt: TGTGCCAGCAGCTTACAAGACTCGGGCTACACCTTC; CDR3aa: CASSLQDSGYTF
v_gene: TRBV2; d_gene: .; abundance: .; j_gene: TRBJ2-2; CDR3nt: TGTGCCAGCATGGTCCAGGGGAACACCGGGGAGCTGTTTTTT; CDR3aa: CASMVQGNTGELFF
v_gene: TRBV5-6; d_gene: TRBD1; abundance: .; j_gene: TRBJ1-2; CDR3nt: TGTGCCAGCAGCTTGAGGCCGGGACAGGGGCGTCACTATGGCTACACCTTC; CDR3aa: CASSLRPGQGRHYGYTF
v_gene: TRBV28; d_gene: .; abundance: .; j_gene: TRBJ1-2; CDR3nt: TGTGCCAGTTCTTCAGACAGGTATGATGGCTACACCTTC; CDR3aa: CASSSDRYDGYTF
v_gene: TRBV5-6; d_gene: TRBD1; abundance: .; j_gene: TRBJ2-5; CDR3nt: TGTGCCAGCAGCTTTTGGGACAGAGGGTATCTTGGACACTTC; CDR3aa: CASSFWDRGYLGHF
v_gene: TRBV27; d_gene: .; abundance: .; j_gene: TRBJ2-3; CDR3nt: TGTGCCAGCAGTTCGCGGACTGGCAGTACGCAGTATTTT; CDR3aa: CASSSRTGSTQYF
v_gene: TRBV30; d_gene: TRBD1; abundance: .; j_gene: TRBJ1-4; CDR3nt: TGTGCCTGGCGGGACAGGGGTACTCCTAATGAAAAACTGTTTTTT; CDR3aa: CAWRDRGTPNEKLFF
v_gene: TRBV18; d_gene: TRBD2; abundance: once; j_gene: TRBJ2-3; CDR3nt: TGTGCCAGCTCGCTTAGCGGGGACACAGATACGCAGTATTTT; CDR3aa: CASSLSGDTDTQYF
v_gene: TRBV10-3; d_gene: TRBD2; abundance: .; j_gene: TRBJ2-5; CDR3nt: TGTGCCATCAGTGAGTCGGGAGCGGGGGGAGCTGGGGAGACCCAGTACTTC; CDR3aa: CAISESGAGGAGETQYF
v_gene: TRBV14; d_gene: .; abundance: once; j_gene: TRBJ1-3; CDR3nt: TGCGCCAGCAGCCGATCCAGGGTAGATGGGAACACCATATATTTT; CDR3aa: CASSRSRVDGNTIYF
v_gene: TRBV6-1; d_gene: .; abundance: .; j_gene: TRBJ1-1; CDR3nt: TGTGCCAGCAGTCTGACAGAGAACACTGAAGCTTTCTTT; CDR3aa: CASSLTENTEAFF
v_gene: TRBV11-3; d_gene: TRBD1; abundance: .; j_gene: TRBJ1-2; CDR3nt: TGTGCCAGCAGCCCACCTAGGGAGGTGGACAGGGAAAATTCTGGCTACACCTTC; CDR3aa: CASSPPREVDRENSGYTF
v_gene: TRBV9; d_gene: TRBD1; abundance: .; j_gene: TRBJ1-6; CDR3nt: TGTGCCAGCAGTGACCCGGGACAGGGGGCTGCACCCCTCCACTTT; CDR3aa: CASSDPGQGAAPLHF
v_gene: TRBV19; d_gene: TRBD2; abundance: once; j_gene: TRBJ2-3; CDR3nt: TGTGCCAGTAGTAAGCGGGAGAGCACAGATACGCAGTATTTT; CDR3aa: CASSKRESTDTQYF
v_gene: TRBV9; d_gene: TRBD1; abundance: .; j_gene: TRBJ2-2; CDR3nt: TGTGCCAGCAGCTCGGGACAGGGAAGTGCCGGGGAGCTGTTTTTT; CDR3aa: CASSSGQGSAGELFF
v_gene: TRBV6-1; d_gene: .; abundance: .; j_gene: TRBJ2-7; CDR3nt: TGTGCCAGCAGTGACAGGGTAGGGGAGCAGTACTTC; CDR3aa: CASSDRVGEQYF
v_gene: TRBV29-1; d_gene: TRBD1; abundance: .; j_gene: TRBJ2-3; CDR3nt: TGCAGCGTTGAAGGACAGGGTAGAACAGATACGCAGTATTTT; CDR3aa: CSVEGQGRTDTQYF
v_gene: TRBV7-8; d_gene: TRBD1; abundance: .; j_gene: TRBJ2-7; CDR3nt: TGTGCCAGCAGCCACACCGGGACAGGGGGCGCGTGGCAGTACTTC; CDR3aa: CASSHTGTGGAWQYF
v_gene: TRBV28; d_gene: TRBD1; abundance: .; j_gene: TRBJ1-6; CDR3nt: TGTGCCAGCAGTTTCCACAGGGGGTTGGCTTCACCCCTCCACTTT; CDR3aa: CASSFHRGLASPLHF
v_gene: TRBV19; d_gene: .; abundance: .; j_gene: TRBJ1-2; CDR3nt: TGTGCCAGTAGCACAGGGAACCCCTATGGCTACACCTTC; CDR3aa: CASSTGNPYGYTF
v_gene: TRBV4-1; d_gene: TRBD1; abundance: .; j_gene: TRBJ1-5; CDR3nt: TGCGCCAGCAGCCAAACGACAGGGTCAAACCAGCCCCAGCATTTT; CDR3aa: CASSQTTGSNQPQHF
v_gene: TRBV9; d_gene: .; abundance: .; j_gene: TRBJ2-6; CDR3nt: TGTGCCAGCAGCGCACTCGGCGGGGCTGGGGCCAACGTCCTGACTTTC; CDR3aa: CASSALGGAGANVLTF
v_gene: TRBV6-1; d_gene: TRBD1; abundance: few; j_gene: TRBJ1-2; CDR3nt: TGTGCCAGCATCTCCCTGAGACAGGGTCACACCTTC; CDR3aa: CASISLRQGHTF
v_gene: TRBV2; d_gene: .; abundance: .; j_gene: TRBJ1-1; CDR3nt: TGTGCCAGCAGACAGACAGGGAACACTGAAGCTTTCTTT; CDR3aa: CASRQTGNTEAFF
v_gene: TRBV18; d_gene: TRBD2; abundance: .; j_gene: TRBJ2-2; CDR3nt: TGTGCCAGCTCACCAGCCCTGGCGACTAGCGGCGGGGAGCTGTTTTTT; CDR3aa: CASSPALATSGGELFF
v_gene: TRBV19; d_gene: TRBD1; abundance: .; j_gene: TRBJ1-2; CDR3nt: TGTGCCAGTAGTACCACCCGAGGGACAGGGGTTGTAAGCTACACCTTC; CDR3aa: CASSTTRGTGVVSYTF
v_gene: TRBV12-2; d_gene: .; abundance: .; j_gene: TRBJ1-2; CDR3nt: TGTGCAAGTCGCTTCCTCTACGGGCACACAGGAGGGGCGTACTATGGCTACACCTTC; CDR3aa: CASRFLYGHTGGAYYGYTF
v_gene: TRBV2; d_gene: TRBD1; abundance: .; j_gene: TRBJ2-7; CDR3nt: TGTGCCAGCAGGGACAGGGGTTTCGAGCAGTACTTC; CDR3aa: CASRDRGFEQYF
v_gene: TRBV11-2; d_gene: .; abundance: .; j_gene: TRBJ2-5; CDR3nt: TGTGCCAGCAGCTTAAATAAGGGGGGGTTAGTCCAAGAGACCCAGTACTTC; CDR3aa: CASSLNKGGLVQETQYF
v_gene: TRBV10-3; d_gene: TRBD1; abundance: .; j_gene: TRBJ2-1; CDR3nt: TGTGCCATCACCGGACAGGGGAGGAATGAGCAGTTCTTC; CDR3aa: CAITGQGRNEQFF
v_gene: TRBV6-1; d_gene: TRBD1; abundance: .; j_gene: TRBJ2-1; CDR3nt: TGTGCCAGCAGGGAGACAGGGTGGTCCTACAATGAGCAGTTCTTC; CDR3aa: CASRETGWSYNEQFF
v_gene: TRBV7-6; d_gene: TRBD1; abundance: few; j_gene: TRBJ2-7; CDR3nt: TGTGCCAGCAGCCCGGTGACAGGGGGCGACTACGAGCAGTACTTC; CDR3aa: CASSPVTGGDYEQYF
v_gene: TRBV4-1; d_gene: .; abundance: .; j_gene: TRBJ2-5; CDR3nt: TGCGCCAGCAGCCAATTCAGTTGGGAGACCCAGTACTTC; CDR3aa: CASSQFSWETQYF
v_gene: TRBV7-2; d_gene: .; abundance: .; j_gene: TRBJ2-1; CDR3nt: TGTGCCAGCAGCCCCGGCGTGGGCAACAATGAGCAGTTCTTC; CDR3aa: CASSPGVGNNEQFF
v_gene: TRBV4-3; d_gene: TRBD1; abundance: few; j_gene: TRBJ2-7; CDR3nt: TGCGCCAGCAGCCCCTCGAGGACAGGGGGCATCCCCGAGCAGTACTTC; CDR3aa: CASSPSRTGGIPEQYF
v_gene: TRBV7-5; d_gene: .; abundance: .; j_gene: TRBJ2-6; CDR3nt: TGTGCCAGAAGCTTATCGCGGGTTGAGAGCTCTGGGGCCAACGTCCTGACTTTC; CDR3aa: CARSLSRVESSGANVLTF
v_gene: TRBV29-1; d_gene: TRBD2; abundance: .; j_gene: TRBJ2-1; CDR3nt: TGCAGCGTTGAGACTAGCGCGGGGAATGAGCAGTTCTTC; CDR3aa: CSVETSAGNEQFF
v_gene: TRBV29-1; d_gene: .; abundance: .; j_gene: TRBJ1-2; CDR3nt: TGCAGCGCCACCCAGGGAAGTTTTTATGGCTACACCTTC; CDR3aa: CSATQGSFYGYTF
v_gene: TRBV30; d_gene: .; abundance: .; j_gene: TRBJ1-4; CDR3nt: TGTGCCTGGAGTGTAGGGGCCCCCAGGGTGTCGGAAAAACTGTTTTTT; CDR3aa: CAWSVGAPRVSEKLFF
v_gene: TRBV19; d_gene: TRBD1; abundance: .; j_gene: TRBJ1-2; CDR3nt: TGTGCCAGTAGTATTCAGGGGGCGCCGGGTGGCTACACCTTC; CDR3aa: CASSIQGAPGGYTF